Listed here is a single TCR beta chain. The antigen is undetermined. The record originates from a study of identical twins. Study results and caveats: The study based its conclusions on cross-sectional statistical analysis and did not follow the same donors. For zero-insertion analyses, partial confounding could come from invariant MAIT and iNKT cells.

Template switching added a universal primer site; cDNA carried unique molecular identifiers. TCRdb itself ran the 5' RACE reads through MiXCR, one entry per CDR3 protein. The table lists approximately 280,000 distinct CDR3 sequences, about 8.3% of them singletons. This sample also belongs to another study, concerning yellow fever vaccine responses in identical twins.

What was sequenced was memory (CD45RO+) T cells sorted from blood. The sequence was obtained from a woman between 18 and 29 years old in good health.

This chain's CDR3 is CASSNSHRRHSNQPQHF. The CDR3 bases are TGTGCCAGCAGCAATTCCCACAGGAGGCATAGCAATCAGCCCCAGCATTTT. The J gene is TRBJ1-5, the V gene TRBV21-1; the table assigns TRBD1, which was not confirmed against the DNA. TRBV21-1 is assigned pseudogene status. This CDR3 region has 17 residues.